This T cell receptor (beta chain) was observed in a study of response to subunit inactivated influenza vaccine. Study results and limitations: It was the authors' suggestion that each seasonal influenza vaccination recruits few new T cells.

The CDR3 extends over 15 amino acids. Germline V gives CDR1 DFQATT, CDR2 SNEGSKA (reference sequence). Deletions cut 3 bases from V and 5 bases from J, with 14 bases between. TCRdb reprocessed the RT-PCR reads via MiXCR and lists one record per CDR3 protein. The repertoire holds a few hundred thousand distinct CDR3 sequences, with about 14% as singletons. This clonotype came up a few times. Its antigen is as yet unknown. The material was PBMCs from blood, obtained approximately 12 days after vaccination. The chain uses TRBV20-1 and TRBJ1-6, with D maybe TRBD1 (5 bases). This clonotype was sampled from a man aged 45-65 years who received an inactivated influenza vaccine. DNA for the CDR3: TGCAGTGCTAGGAGGGCCGGGACGGATAATTCACCCCTCCACTTT. Translating it yields CSARRAGTDNSPLHF.